The rows below give T cell receptor beta chains drawn from one sample of a study of T cells in localized non-small cell lung cancer. TCRdb keeps only in-frame clones here, not all; method: immunoSEQ multiplex PCR. The sample yields 6,000 or so clones, less than 45% seen once. The sequencing used lung tumor tissue, collected before any cancer treatment. The receptors here all came from a woman between 40 and 69 years old with stage II squamous cell lung carcinoma. Both conserved end residues are part of each CDR3. A D gene is named only where the DNA matches it firmly.

V gene	CDR3 length	J gene	D gene	CDR3 protein
TRBV2	17	TRBJ2-3	NA	CASLRGGVVFSTDTQYF
TRBV30	16	TRBJ1-1	NA	CAWNTPGQPRNTEAFF
TRBV7-5	14	TRBJ2-6	NA	CASSAVGGANVLTF
TRBV15	15	TRBJ2-7	TRBD1	CATRMGTGGSYEQYF
TRBV11-3	15	TRBJ1-6	NA	CASSSWAAYNSPLHF
TRBV14	15	TRBJ1-2	NA	CASSQGGGKNYGYTF
TRBV6-8	17	TRBJ2-7	TRBD1	CASSALFRGTGGYEQYF
TRBV27	15	TRBJ2-1	TRBD2	CASSMGGGLGDEQFF
TRBV11-3	16	TRBJ2-1	NA	CASSLEGAASYNEQFF
TRBV6-4	15	TRBJ2-2	TRBD2	CAGRGLATGTGELFF
TRBV15	14	TRBJ1-4	NA	CATGSGAANEKLFF
TRBV29-1	13	TRBJ2-5	NA	CSVDRGSGETQYF
TRBV18	14	TRBJ2-7	NA	CASSPSLARYEQYF
TRBV11-3	15	TRBJ1-1	NA	CASSQVQGMNTEAFF
TRBV6-7	13	TRBJ1-1	NA	CASSEVGRTEAFF
TRBV19	15	TRBJ1-4	NA	CASKGAARADEKLFF
TRBV15	16	TRBJ2-1	TRBD2	CATSRELAGASNEQFF
TRBV5-1	15	TRBJ1-2	NA	CASSSGGAESYGYTF
TRBV2	14	TRBJ1-4	NA	CASRGTSQGEKLFF
TRBV15	17	TRBJ2-6	NA	CATSRDGPSSGANVLTF
TRBV11-3	16	TRBJ1-4	NA	CASSLGRGSSVEKLFF
TRBV6-8	13	TRBJ1-6	NA	CASSYLTAAGLHF
TRBV6-4	16	TRBJ1-5	TRBD1	CASMGTGLGSNQPQHF
TRBV18	12	TRBJ1-4	TRBD1	CASSRQGEKLFF
TRBV6-8	12	TRBJ1-2	NA	CASRNPGYGYTF
TRBV10-2	13	TRBJ2-5	NA	CASSEREGGTQYF
TRBV6-8	12	TRBJ1-1	NA	CASRERATEAFF
TRBV14	15	TRBJ2-2	NA	CASSQAQTNTGELFF
TRBV9	12	TRBJ1-1	NA	CASSYQKTEAFF
TRBV28	14	TRBJ1-1	NA	CASSLGVRNTEAFF
TRBV5-1	14	TRBJ1-6	TRBD1	CASSTGQNHSPLHF
TRBV6-8	14	TRBJ1-2	NA	CASKPGPTNYGYTF
TRBV14	13	TRBJ1-1	TRBD1	CASSEQGATEAFF
TRBV6-8	13	TRBJ2-7	TRBD2	CASSVGGIYEQYF
TRBV18	13	TRBJ1-2	NA	CASSSLPGDGYTF
TRBV6-8	15	TRBJ2-3	NA	CASSWTRGGTDTQYF
TRBV19	14	TRBJ1-2	NA	CASSIQVFRYGYTF
TRBV19	15	TRBJ2-5	TRBD1	CASSIEGTGMQTQYF
TRBV18	13	TRBJ1-2	NA	CASSPSIRHGYTF
TRBV12-2	15	TRBJ1-1	NA	CATNFPDRGGTEAFF
TRBV29-1	15	TRBJ2-3	NA	CSVEPWGQGVDTQYF
TRBV25-1	15	TRBJ2-4	NA	CASSPNKGSGVIQYF
TRBV27	17	TRBJ2-1	TRBD1	CATSVSRGPGGRHEQFF
TRBV27	15	TRBJ1-5	NA	CASSPTVYSNQPQHF
TRBV14	17	TRBJ1-1	TRBD1	CASSPLTGTVSTTEAFF
TRBV19	13	TRBJ1-1	TRBD1	CASEGQGISEAFF
TRBV30	12	TRBJ2-3	NA	CAWSVLTDTQYF
TRBV30	15	TRBJ2-1	NA	CAWSVVARFYNEQFF
TRBV19	16	TRBJ1-1	TRBD1	CASGLGTDPMNTEAFF
TRBV19	16	TRBJ2-6	NA	CASRRRESSRANVLTF
TRBV11-3	18	TRBJ1-3	TRBD1	CASSQRSAGGSSGNTIYF
TRBV7-1	14	TRBJ1-3	NA	CASSLEGYGNTIYF